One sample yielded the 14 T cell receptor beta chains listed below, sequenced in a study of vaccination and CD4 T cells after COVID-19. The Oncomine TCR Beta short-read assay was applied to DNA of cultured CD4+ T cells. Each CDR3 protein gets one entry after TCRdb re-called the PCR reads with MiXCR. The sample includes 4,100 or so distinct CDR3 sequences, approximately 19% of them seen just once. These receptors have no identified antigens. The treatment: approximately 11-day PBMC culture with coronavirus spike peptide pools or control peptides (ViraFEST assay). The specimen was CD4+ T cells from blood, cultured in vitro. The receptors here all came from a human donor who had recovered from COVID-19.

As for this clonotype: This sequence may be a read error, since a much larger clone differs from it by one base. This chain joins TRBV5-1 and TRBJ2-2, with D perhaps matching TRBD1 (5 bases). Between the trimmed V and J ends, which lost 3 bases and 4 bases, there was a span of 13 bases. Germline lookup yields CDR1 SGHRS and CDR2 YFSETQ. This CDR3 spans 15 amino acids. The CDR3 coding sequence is TGCGCCAGCAGCTCCGTCAGGGTTGGCACCGGGGAGCTGTTTTTT. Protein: CASSSVRVGTGELFF.

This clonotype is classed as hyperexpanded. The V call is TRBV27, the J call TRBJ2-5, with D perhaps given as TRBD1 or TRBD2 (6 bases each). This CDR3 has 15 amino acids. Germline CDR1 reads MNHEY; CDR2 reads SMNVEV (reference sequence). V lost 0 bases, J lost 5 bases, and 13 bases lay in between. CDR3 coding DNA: TGTGCCAGCAGTTTATCCACGGGGGCGTTGGAGACCCAGTACTTC. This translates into CASSLSTGALETQYF.

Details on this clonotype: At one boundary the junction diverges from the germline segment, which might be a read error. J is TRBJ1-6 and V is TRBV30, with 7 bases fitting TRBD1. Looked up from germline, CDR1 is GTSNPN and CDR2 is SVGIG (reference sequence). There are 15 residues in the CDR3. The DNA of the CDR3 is TGTGCCTGGCAGGGCAGGGGGAGTTCGTATAGGCCCCTCTACTTT. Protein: CAWQGRGSSYRPLYF.

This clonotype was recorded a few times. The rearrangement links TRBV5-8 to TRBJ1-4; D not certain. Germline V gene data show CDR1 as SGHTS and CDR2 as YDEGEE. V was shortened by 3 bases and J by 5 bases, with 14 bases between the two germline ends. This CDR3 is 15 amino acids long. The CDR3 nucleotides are TGTGCCAGCAGCTCGGACTTAGGAGGCAATGAAAAACTGTTTTTT. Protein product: CASSSDLGGNEKLFF.

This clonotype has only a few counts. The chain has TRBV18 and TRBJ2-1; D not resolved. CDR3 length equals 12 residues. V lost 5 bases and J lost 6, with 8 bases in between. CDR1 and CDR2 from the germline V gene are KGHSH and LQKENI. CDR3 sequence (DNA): TGTGCCAGCTCAGGGCCTGTCAATGAGCAGTTCTTC. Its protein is CASSGPVNEQFF.

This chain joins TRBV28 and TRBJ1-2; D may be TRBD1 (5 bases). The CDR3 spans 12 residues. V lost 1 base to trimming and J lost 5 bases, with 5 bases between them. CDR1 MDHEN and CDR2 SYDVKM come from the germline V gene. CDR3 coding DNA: TGTGCCAGCAGTTTATCAGGGTATGGCTACACCTTC. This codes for CASSLSGYGYTF.

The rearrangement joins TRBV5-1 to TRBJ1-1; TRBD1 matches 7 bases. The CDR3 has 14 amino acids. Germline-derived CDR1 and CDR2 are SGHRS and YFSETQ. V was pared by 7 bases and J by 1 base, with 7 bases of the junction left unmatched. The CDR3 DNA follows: TGCGCCAGCTTGGCCGGGACAGCGAACACTGAAGCTTTCTTT. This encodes CASLAGTANTEAFF.

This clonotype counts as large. The CDR3 region is CSARVGAGHSQPQHF. CDR3 DNA: TGCAGTGCTAGAGTAGGTGCGGGGCACAGTCAGCCCCAGCATTTT. The gene calls are TRBV20-1 and TRBJ1-5, with D possibly matching TRBD1 (5 bases). Trimming cost V 1 base and J 6 bases, with 16 bases left between them. In germline, CDR1 is DFQATT, CDR2 SNEGSKA (reference sequence). The CDR3 contains 15 residues.

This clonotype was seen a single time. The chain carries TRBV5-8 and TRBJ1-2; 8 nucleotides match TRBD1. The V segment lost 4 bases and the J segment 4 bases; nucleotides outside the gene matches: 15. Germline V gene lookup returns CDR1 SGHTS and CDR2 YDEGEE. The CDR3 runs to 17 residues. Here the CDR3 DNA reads TGTGCCAGCAGCCCCAGGCAGGGGAACAGGGGGACCTATGGCTACACCTTC. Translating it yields CASSPRQGNRGTYGYTF.

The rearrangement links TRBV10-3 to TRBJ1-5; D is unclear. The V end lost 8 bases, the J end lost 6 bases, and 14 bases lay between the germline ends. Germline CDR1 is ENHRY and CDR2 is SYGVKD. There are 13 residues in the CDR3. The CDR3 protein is CAIGNGPGQPQHF. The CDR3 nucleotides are TGTGCCATCGGTAACGGACCGGGTCAGCCCCAGCATTTT.

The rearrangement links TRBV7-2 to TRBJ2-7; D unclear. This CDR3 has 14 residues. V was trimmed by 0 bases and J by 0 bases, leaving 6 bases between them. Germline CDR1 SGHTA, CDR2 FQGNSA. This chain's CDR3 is CASSLAPLSYEQYF. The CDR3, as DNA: TGTGCCAGCAGCTTAGCCCCACTCTCCTACGAGCAGTACTTC.

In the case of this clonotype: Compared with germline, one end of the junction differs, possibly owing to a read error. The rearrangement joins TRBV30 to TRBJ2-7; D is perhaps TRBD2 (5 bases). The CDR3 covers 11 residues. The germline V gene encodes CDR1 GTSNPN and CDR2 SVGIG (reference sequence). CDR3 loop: CTCGESYEQYF. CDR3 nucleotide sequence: TGTACCTGTGGGGAGTCCTACGAGCAGTACTTC. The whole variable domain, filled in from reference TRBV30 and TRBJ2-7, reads SQTIHQWPATLVQPVGSPLSLECTVEGTSNPNLYWYRQAAGRGLQLLFYSVGIGQISSEVPQNLSASRPQDRQFILSSKKLLLSDSGFYLCTCGESYEQYFGPGTRLTVT.

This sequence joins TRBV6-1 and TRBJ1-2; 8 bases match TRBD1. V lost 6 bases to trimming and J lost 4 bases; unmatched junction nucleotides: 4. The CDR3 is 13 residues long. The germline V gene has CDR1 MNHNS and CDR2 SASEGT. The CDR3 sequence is CASSRQGSYGYTF. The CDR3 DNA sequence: TGTGCCAGCAGCCGACAGGGGTCCTATGGCTACACCTTC.

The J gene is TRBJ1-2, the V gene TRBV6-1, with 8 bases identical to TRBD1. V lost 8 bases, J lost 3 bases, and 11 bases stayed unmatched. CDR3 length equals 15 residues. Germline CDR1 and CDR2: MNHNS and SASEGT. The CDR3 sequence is CASLRTGNFHYGYTF. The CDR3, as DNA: TGTGCCAGCCTTCGGACAGGGAATTTTCACTATGGCTACACCTTC.